The 18 T cell receptor beta chains presented below share a single source sample, sequenced in a study of blood T cell repertoires in COVID-19 (dated by TCRdb to about 2020). Libraries came from the immunoSEQ multiplex PCR assay. TCRdb stores this immuneACCESS table with in-frame sequences only. Part of the clones is absent; in the studies checked, under half of the shortfall reflects unresolved V genes, and no reason is known for the rest. The sample includes about 160,000 clones, with about 91% observed a single time. 3.9% of the sample comes from the top ten. The specimen sequenced was peripheral blood. The receptors shown here come from an older woman who had recovered from COVID-19.

The rearrangement joins TRBV10-3 to TRBJ2-2; 11 bases fit TRBD1. Trimming at V came to 7 bases and at J to 5 bases, leaving 6 bases not matched to a gene. The CDR3 runs 15 residues. From germline, CDR1 is ENHRY and CDR2 SYGVKD. The CDR3 is CAINGQGATTGELFF. DNA for the CDR3: TGTGCCATCAACGGACAGGGGGCGACTACCGGGGAGCTGTTTTTT.

This clone is a singleton in its sample. This chain links TRBV4-1 with TRBJ2-1; maybe TRBD2 (6 bases). The CDR3 is 14 amino acids. CDR1 MGHRA and CDR2 YSYEKL come from the germline V gene. Trimming left V 1 base short and J 7 bases short, with 11 bases between. This CDR3 is CASSQAPSENEQFF. The CDR3 coding sequence is TGCGCCAGCAGCCAAGCGCCTAGCGAGAATGAGCAGTTCTTC.

V and J are TRBV6-1 and TRBJ2-3; no clear D gene. The V and J ends lost 2 bases and 4 bases respectively, with 4 bases between them. Germline CDR1 reads MNHNS; CDR2 reads SASEGT. The length of the CDR3 is 12 residues. In nucleotides, the CDR3 is TGTGCCAGCAGTGAATCCTCAGATACGCAGTATTTT. Translating it yields CASSESSDTQYF.

The chain couples TRBV28 to TRBJ2-2; TRBD1 matches at 10 bases. Germline assignment: CDR1 MDHEN and CDR2 SYDVKM. The CDR3 is 16 residues long. Trimming took 4 bases from V and 4 from J; bases not matched to a gene: 6. Here the CDR3 DNA reads TGTGCCAGCAGTTCGCGGGACAGGGGAGTCACCGGGGAGCTGTTTTTT. As protein: CASSSRDRGVTGELFF.

V is TRBV5-1 and J is TRBJ1-1; TRBD1 might be the D (6 bases). Trimming left V 4 bases short and J 1 base short, with 20 bases between. The CDR3 runs to 17 residues. Per the germline V gene, CDR1 is SGHRS and CDR2 is YFSETQ. In DNA, the CDR3 is TGCGCCAGCAGCCCCGGCCGGGGGGGGCGGGAGAACACTGAAGCTTTCTTT. Protein sequence: CASSPGRGGRENTEAFF.

This chain links TRBV11-2 with TRBJ1-3; 8 nucleotides align to TRBD1. This CDR3 is built from 17 residues. Per germline, CDR1 SGHAT and CDR2 FQNNGV. The trim removed 5 bases at V and 0 bases at J, leaving 9 bases unmatched. CDR3 in amino acids: CASSLWDRLHSGNTIYF. CDR3 DNA sequence: TGTGCCAGCAGCCTTTGGGACAGGCTGCACTCTGGAAACACCATATATTTT.

The V gene is TRBV5-1, the J gene TRBJ1-1; no clear D gene. Germline CDR1 SGHRS, CDR2 YFSETQ. V lost 7 bases, J lost 1 base, and 14 bases lay in between. CDR3 length: 14 amino acids. The CDR3 protein is CASGRDTSNTEAFF. CDR3 bases: TGCGCCAGCGGCCGGGATACTTCGAACACTGAAGCTTTCTTT.

The genes are TRBV5-6 and TRBJ2-1; 10 nucleotides agree with TRBD1. CDR1 is SGHDT and CDR2 is YYEEEE in the germline V gene. V was pared by 4 bases and J by 4 bases, with 2 bases of the junction left unmatched. CDR3 length: 14 amino acids. CDR3 DNA sequence: TGTGCCAGCAGCGTGGGACAGGGGTACAATGAGCAGTTCTTC. Its protein product is CASSVGQGYNEQFF.

This clone appeared once. V usage is TRBV5-4 and J usage is TRBJ2-1, with TRBD2 matching 10 bases. In germline, CDR1 is SGHNT, CDR2 YYREEE (reference sequence). After removal of 4 bases from V and 8 bases from J, the junction contained 9 bases not matched to a gene. This CDR3 region has 15 residues. Written as DNA, the CDR3 is TGTGCCAGCAGCGTAAAGCGGGGGGGCCTCGATGAGCAGTTCTTC. Residues: CASSVKRGGLDEQFF.

The J gene is TRBJ1-1, the V gene TRBV11-3, with unresolved D. V gave up 6 bases and J gave up 7 bases, with 18 bases separating them. The CDR3 has 14 residues. From germline, CDR1 is SGHNT and CDR2 YENEEA. The CDR3 DNA sequence: TGTGCCAGCAGTGTCGGGATGGGGATGGGTGAAGCTTTCTTT. It is translated as CASSVGMGMGEAFF. Looking up the rest from reference TRBV11-3 and TRBJ1-1 gives the full variable domain: EAGVVQSPRYKIIEKKQPVAFWCNPISGHNTLYWYLQNLGQGPELLIRYENEEAVDDSQLPKDRFSAERLKGVDSTLKIQPAELGDSAVYLCASSVGMGMGEAFFGQGTRLTVV.

The rearrangement links TRBV24-1 to TRBJ2-3; TRBD1 matches 11 bases. CDR3 length: 15 residues. Germline CDR1 reads KGHDR; CDR2 reads SFDVKD. After removal of 6 bases from V and 6 bases from J, the junction contained 7 bases not matched to a gene. CDR3 bases: TGTGCCACCAGTCCGGGACAGGGGGTCAGGGATACGCAGTATTTT. Residues: CATSPGQGVRDTQYF.

J is TRBJ1-1 and V is TRBV5-1, with 9 positions matching TRBD1. Losses at the gene ends were 4 bases for V and 1 base for J; bases not matched to a gene: 20. CDR1 is SGHRS and CDR2 is YFSETQ in the germline V gene. CDR3 size: 20 residues. The CDR3 region has the DNA TGCGCCAGCAGCAGAGGACAGGGGCGCCCGTCCTTTTTCAAGAACACTGAAGCTTTCTTT. Its translation is CASSRGQGRPSFFKNTEAFF.

The chain uses TRBV5-1 and TRBJ2-2; 7 bases align to TRBD1. The V gene's germline CDR1 is SGHRS and CDR2 YFSETQ. The CDR3 consists of 15 residues. V lost 2 bases and J lost 1; bases outside the gene matches: 2. The CDR3 bases are TGCGCCAGCAGCTTTCAGGGGGAGAACACCGGGGAGCTGTTTTTT. Translation gives CASSFQGENTGELFF. Supplemented by reference TRBV5-1 and TRBJ2-2, the full variable domain reads KAGVTQTPRYLIKTRGQQVTLSCSPISGHRSVSWYQQTPGQGLQFLFEYFSETQRNKGNFPGRFSGRQFSNSRSEMNVSTLELGDSALYLCASSFQGENTGELFFGEGSRLTVL.

For this clone: Other nucleotide sequences from this sample produce the same CDR3. The chain has TRBV11-2 and TRBJ2-5; TRBD2 aligns across 7 bases. This CDR3 has 15 residues. The V and J ends lost 2 bases and 5 bases, in that order; junction bases with no gene match: 8. Germline V lookup: CDR1 SGHAT, CDR2 FQNNGV. CDR3 loop: CASSLLGQGGETQYF. The CDR3 DNA reads TGTGCCAGCAGCTTATTGGGGCAGGGAGGGGAGACCCAGTACTTC. Variable domain in full (rest from reference TRBV11-2 and TRBJ2-5): EAGVAQSPRYKIIEKRQSVAFWCNPISGHATLYWYQQILGQGPKLLIQFQNNGVVDDSQLPKDRFSAERLKGVDSTLKIQPAKLEDSAVYLCASSLLGQGGETQYFGPGTRLLVL.

The gene calls are TRBV9 and TRBJ2-1; 9 nucleotides agree with TRBD2. The ends lost 0 bases at V and 10 bases at J; junction bases unmatched: 11. The CDR3 totals 16 residues. Germline V gene data show CDR1 as SGDLS and CDR2 as YYNGEE. CDR3 in amino acids: CASSVGGTSGLGEQFF. The DNA for the CDR3 is TGTGCCAGCAGCGTAGGAGGAACTAGCGGGCTCGGGGAGCAGTTCTTC.

V is TRBV5-1 and J is TRBJ2-3; D gene ambiguous. V was pared by 0 bases and J by 5 bases, with 10 bases between. The germline gives CDR1 SGHRS, CDR2 YFSETQ. The length of the CDR3 is 14 residues. CDR3 amino acids: CASSLDGTGDTQYF. The CDR3 DNA reads TGCGCCAGCAGCTTGGACGGAACGGGAGATACGCAGTATTTT.

This chain links TRBV5-4 with TRBJ1-6, with 7 bases matching TRBD1. V trimming: 0 bases; J trimming: 6 bases; junction bases outside the gene matches: 6. The CDR3 consists of 16 residues. In germline, CDR1 is SGHNT, CDR2 YYREEE (reference sequence). The CDR3 nucleotides are TGTGCCAGCAGCTTGGCCAGGGGGGCTATTAATTCACCCCTCCACTTT. This codes for CASSLARGAINSPLHF.

The J gene is TRBJ2-2, the V gene TRBV18, with D possibly TRBD2 on 7 matching bases. Trimming removed 3 bases at V and 1 base at J, with 15 bases between. Germline CDR1 KGHSH, CDR2 LQKENI. CDR3 length equals 17 residues. CDR3 protein: CASSPTEGGQNTGELFF. The CDR3 coding sequence is TGTGCCAGCTCACCCACTGAGGGGGGGCAGAACACCGGGGAGCTGTTTTTT.